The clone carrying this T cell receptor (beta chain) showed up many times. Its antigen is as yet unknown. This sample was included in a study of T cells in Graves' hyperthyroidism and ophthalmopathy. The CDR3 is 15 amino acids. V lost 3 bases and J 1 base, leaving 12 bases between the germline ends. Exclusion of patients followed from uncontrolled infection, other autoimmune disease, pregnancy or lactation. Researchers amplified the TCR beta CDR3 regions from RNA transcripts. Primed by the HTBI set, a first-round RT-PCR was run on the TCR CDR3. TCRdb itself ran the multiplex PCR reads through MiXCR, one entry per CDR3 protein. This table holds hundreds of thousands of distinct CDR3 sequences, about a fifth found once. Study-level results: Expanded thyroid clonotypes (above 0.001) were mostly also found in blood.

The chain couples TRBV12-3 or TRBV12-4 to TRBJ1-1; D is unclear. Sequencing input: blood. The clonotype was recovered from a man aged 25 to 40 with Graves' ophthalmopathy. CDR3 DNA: TGTGCCAGCAGTTTTCGCCAGGAGAGGAACACTGAAGCTTTCTTT. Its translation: CASSFRQERNTEAFF.